The 30 T cell receptor beta chains below come from one sample, sequenced in a study of T cells of healthy individuals listed by TCRdb under 2018. The library came from 5' RACE. The instrument was an Illumina MiSeq. The public reads were quality trimmed at Q25 with fastp and then assembled into clones with MiXCR by TCRdb, keeping productive beta chains. Rows with a matching CDR3 protein are joined into one entry that keeps the most common DNA and genes. This sample comprises about 82,000 distinct CDR3 sequences, more than 5% of them detected only once. The ten largest clones take up 7.5% to 8% of the sample. These receptors all stem from a female donor in good health.

This chain joins TRBV7-9 and TRBJ2-7; 10 bases fit TRBD1. With 5 bases clipped from V and 6 bases from J, the junction kept 7 bases outside the gene matches. Germline V gene lookup returns CDR1 SEHNR and CDR2 FQNEAQ (reference sequence). CDR3 length: 14 residues. The CDR3 nucleotides are TGTGCCAGCAGCAGGGACAGGGGAGGTGGCGAGCAGTACTTC. It codes for CASSRDRGGGEQYF.

This clonotype was observed a single time. A clone one base away is much larger, so this may be a read error. The chain is built from TRBV4-1 and TRBJ1-5; D uncertain. The CDR3 loop spans 16 amino acids. The germline CDR1 and CDR2 sequences are MGHRA and YSYEKL. The CDR3 spells CASSQVLGRQNQPQNF. CDR3 nucleotide sequence: TGCGCCAGCAGCCAAGTTCTCGGACGGCAGAATCAGCCCCAGAATTTT.

In its sample, this clonotype was seen many times. The chain links TRBV25-1 to TRBJ1-1, with TRBD1 matching 7 bases. The CDR3 is 14 amino acids. Germline V gene lookup returns CDR1 MGHDK and CDR2 SYGVNS. The junction had 9 bases not matched to a gene; V was cut back by 9 bases and J by 2 bases. CDR3 residues: CASKAQGFNTEAFF. DNA of the CDR3: TGTGCCAGTAAAGCACAGGGGTTCAACACTGAAGCTTTCTTT.

This clonotype has just a few counts. The chain employs TRBV20-1 and TRBJ1-6; no reliable D call. The CDR3 has 16 residues. Between the trimmed V and J ends, which lost 3 bases and 0 bases, there was a span of 12 bases. Germline CDR1 is DFQATT and CDR2 is SNEGSKA (reference sequence). The CDR3 region has the DNA TGCAGTGCTAGCTTGACCGGGAGCTCCTATAATTCACCCCTCCACTTT. Translation: CSASLTGSSYNSPLHF.

This clonotype showed up many times. The chain is built from TRBV12-3 or TRBV12-4 and TRBJ2-1; D unresolved. Trimming removed 3 bases from V and 5 bases from J, with 14 bases in between. CDR3 size: 15 residues. The DNA for the CDR3 is TGTGCCAGCAGTTTGTTTCTCCCCGTACACAATGAGCAGTTCTTC. Its protein is CASSLFLPVHNEQFF.

This clonotype was seen more than once but under ten times. V and J are TRBV4-3 and TRBJ1-1; D remains unclear. Trimming removed 2 bases at V and 5 bases at J, with 12 bases between. This CDR3 has 14 residues. The V gene's germline CDR1 is LGHNA and CDR2 YSLEER. CDR3 sequence reads: CASSQKASETEAFF. The CDR3 DNA reads as TGCGCCAGCAGCCAAAAGGCGTCGGAAACTGAAGCTTTCTTT.

A word on this clonotype: This may be a read error, as it is one base from a much larger clone. V gene TRBV2 combines with J gene TRBJ2-4, with D perhaps matching TRBD2 (5 bases). Germline CDR1 is SNHLY and CDR2 is FYNNEI. The V end was cut by 3 bases, the J end by 0 bases, with 12 bases between. There are 16 residues in the CDR3. CDR3 protein: CASSDEGWRAKNIQYF. In DNA, the CDR3 is TGTGCCAGCAGTGATGAGGGATGGCGAGCCAAAAACATTCAGTACTTC.

This clonotype was seen ten or more times. The CDR3 is CSVESARNTNEQFF. For the CDR3, the DNA is TGCAGCGTTGAATCTGCCAGGAACACAAATGAGCAGTTCTTC. V usage is TRBV29-1 and J usage is TRBJ2-1; D gene unclear. The CDR3 is made up of 14 amino acids. Germline V CDR1 and CDR2: SQVTM, ANQGSEA. V was cut by 2 bases and J by 7 bases, with 15 bases left in between.

The chain joins TRBV18 to TRBJ1-1; 9 bases fit TRBD1. The V gene end was trimmed by 3 bases and the J gene end by 2 bases; junction bases not matched to a gene: 10. The V gene's germline CDR1 is KGHSH and CDR2 LQKENI. This CDR3 region has 17 residues. CDR3: CASSPRFKQGANTEAFF. The DNA of the CDR3 is TGTGCCAGCTCACCGCGATTTAAACAGGGGGCAAACACTGAAGCTTTCTTT.

This clonotype was counted at least ten times. V is TRBV12-3 or TRBV12-4 and J is TRBJ2-6; no definite D call. The CDR3 contains 16 residues. V dropped 6 bases and J dropped 9 bases, with 21 bases sitting between them. The CDR3 reads CASSPRSSSLINVLTF. For the CDR3, the DNA is TGTGCCAGCAGCCCCCGGTCCTCAAGCCTCATCAACGTCCTGACTTTC.

This clonotype was seen many times. The CDR3 spells CASGELAPYNEQFF. CDR3 nucleotide sequence: TGTGCCAGCGGCGAGCTAGCCCCCTACAATGAGCAGTTCTTC. The chain carries TRBV7-9 and TRBJ2-1; tentative D call: TRBD2 (5 bases). V lost 8 bases, J lost 2 bases, and 13 bases lay in between. CDR1 is SEHNR and CDR2 is FQNEAQ in the germline V gene (reference sequence). This CDR3 is built from 14 residues.

The sample holds many counts of this clonotype. The CDR3 region is CASSLERGTFLVYEQYF. DNA of the CDR3: TGTGCCAGCAGCTTAGAACGTGGTACCTTCCTGGTTTACGAGCAGTACTTC. The chain links TRBV7-2 to TRBJ2-7; D not certain. The CDR3 runs to 17 residues. Germline V CDR1 and CDR2: SGHTA, FQGNSA. V was shortened by 1 base and J by 4 bases, with 20 bases between the two germline ends. The full variable domain, rest sourced from reference TRBV7-2 and TRBJ2-7, is GAGVSQSPSNKVTEKGKDVELRCDPISGHTALYWYRQSLGQGLEFLIYFQGNSAPDKSGLPSDRFSAERTGGSVSTLTIQRTQQEDSAVYLCASSLERGTFLVYEQYFGPGTRLTVT.

This rearrangement joins TRBV29-1 to TRBJ1-5; D is possibly TRBD1 (5 bases). CDR3 size: 13 residues. Per germline, CDR1 SQVTM and CDR2 ANQGSEA. V was trimmed by 6 bases and J by 5 bases, leaving 14 bases between them. CDR3 residues: CSVGGESDQPQHF. CDR3 nucleotide sequence: TGCAGCGTCGGGGGAGAATCCGATCAGCCCCAGCATTTT.

The table lists this clonotype with many counts. The J gene is TRBJ2-2, the V gene TRBV12-3 or TRBV12-4; D is unclear. Deletions cut 3 bases from V and 6 bases from J, with 8 bases between. The CDR3 is 13 residues long. The CDR3 spells CASSFWRPGELFF. CDR3 sequence (DNA): TGTGCCAGCAGTTTTTGGCGCCCCGGGGAGCTGTTTTTT.

At least ten counts were recorded for this clonotype. V gene TRBV10-3 combines with J gene TRBJ2-1; perhaps TRBD2 as D (6 bases). This CDR3 has 13 residues. Trimming pared 7 bases from V and 8 bases from J, leaving 15 bases between. Germline lookup yields CDR1 ENHRY and CDR2 SYGVKD. The CDR3 bases are TGTGCCATCAAAAGTAGCGGTGGGGATGAGCAGTTCTTC. It encodes CAIKSSGGDEQFF.

This clonotype was seen ten or more times. The rearrangement uses TRBV10-3 and TRBJ2-1; 14 bases fit TRBD2. The germline V gene encodes CDR1 ENHRY and CDR2 SYGVKD. After removal of 0 bases from V and 3 bases from J, the junction contained 4 bases not matched to a gene. The CDR3 consists of 18 residues. As DNA, the CDR3 is TGTGCCATCAGTGAGTCGGGACTAGCGGGAGCCGTCTACAATGAGCAGTTCTTC. This encodes CAISESGLAGAVYNEQFF.

In its sample, this clonotype was seen many times. V and J are TRBV6-1 and TRBJ2-7; D gene uncertain. The CDR3 has 14 amino acids. Germline lookup yields CDR1 MNHNS and CDR2 SASEGT. The V end lost 0 bases, the J end lost 1 base, and 7 bases lay between the germline ends. CDR3 DNA sequence: TGTGCCAGCAGTGAAGCGGCCAGATCCTACGAGCAGTACTTC. Translation: CASSEAARSYEQYF.

The table lists this clonotype with a few counts. The rearrangement uses TRBV10-3 and TRBJ2-1; 9 nucleotides match TRBD2. The CDR3 runs to 14 residues. V shed 10 bases, J shed 4 bases, and the junction held 8 bases outside the gene matches. Germline CDR1 ENHRY, CDR2 SYGVKD. The CDR3 region has the DNA TGTGCCACCGGCTCTAGCGGGGCGTACAATGAGCAGTTCTTC. Amino acids: CATGSSGAYNEQFF.

This clonotype occurred many times. CDR3: CASSFPGPNTEAFF. CDR3 coding DNA: TGTGCCAGCAGTTTCCCCGGACCCAACACTGAAGCTTTCTTT. The V and J genes are TRBV28 and TRBJ1-1; D unresolved. CDR1 and CDR2 from the germline V gene are MDHEN and SYDVKM. Trimming shortened V by 3 bases and J by 2 bases, and 10 bases separated the two germline ends. The CDR3 sequence is 14 residues long.

This clonotype was recorded at least ten times. V gene TRBV20-1 combines with J gene TRBJ1-5; possibly TRBD1 for D (5 bases). The CDR3 is 18 amino acids. Germline V CDR1 and CDR2: DFQATT, SNEGSKA (reference sequence). The V end lost 0 bases, the J end lost 3 bases, and 21 bases lay between the germline ends. CDR3 in DNA: TGCAGTGCTAGAGAAAGAGAGACAGCCCAGAACATCAATCAGCCCCAGCATTTT. Its protein is CSARERETAQNINQPQHF.

This chain uses TRBV7-3 with TRBJ1-1, with TRBD1 matching over 8 bases. CDR3 length: 15 amino acids. J lost 5 bases, V lost 3 bases, and 8 bases had no gene match. The germline V gene encodes CDR1 SGHTA and CDR2 FQGTGA. CDR3 bases: TGTGCCAGCAGCTTGGGGCAGGGGGCACGGACTGAAGCTTTCTTT. This translates into CASSLGQGARTEAFF.

This clonotype came up many times. The CDR3 nucleotides are TGTGCCAGCAGCCCCGCGGGGACAGGGATAGAGACCCAGTACTTC. Amino acid sequence: CASSPAGTGIETQYF. V and J are TRBV5-4 and TRBJ2-5; 9 bases fit TRBD1. Unmatched junction bases numbered 8, after V lost 4 bases and J lost 4 bases. Germline V gene sequence: CDR1 SGHNT, CDR2 YYREEE (reference sequence). The CDR3 runs to 15 residues. Full variable domain (outside the CDR3, taken from reference TRBV5-4 and TRBJ2-5): ETGVTQSPTHLIKTRGQQVTLRCSSQSGHNTVSWYQQALGQGPQFIFQYYREEENGRGNFPPRFSGLQFPNYSSELNVNALELDDSALYLCASSPAGTGIETQYFGPGTRLLVL.

This clonotype was seen ten or more times. The V gene is TRBV7-9, the J gene TRBJ1-5, with a tentative D call TRBD1 (5 bases). Trimming took off 6 bases at V and 0 bases at J, with 12 bases between the two ends. Germline values: CDR1 SEHNR, CDR2 FQNEAQ (reference sequence). The CDR3 extends over 15 amino acids. The CDR3 sequence is CASSPGTNSNQPQHF. The CDR3 nucleotides read TGTGCCAGCAGTCCCGGGACGAATAGCAATCAGCCCCAGCATTTT.

This clonotype was found many times. This CDR3 reads CASSPTRGRRRYGANVLTF. The CDR3 nucleotides are TGTGCCAGTAGTCCCACCAGGGGACGGAGGAGGTATGGGGCCAACGTCCTGACTTTC. The rearrangement joins TRBV19 to TRBJ2-6; D may be TRBD1 (6 bases). V lost 5 bases and J 3 bases, leaving 23 bases between the germline ends. The CDR3 runs 19 residues. Germline loops: CDR1 LNHDA, CDR2 SQIVND (reference sequence).

There are many counts of this clonotype. DNA for the CDR3: TGTGCCAGCAGCCGACCGGGACTAGCGGGAGGGGAGACCCAGTACTTC. Amino acids: CASSRPGLAGGETQYF. The chain has TRBV28 and TRBJ2-5, with 16 bases aligning to TRBD2. The CDR3 spans 16 residues. Germline values: CDR1 MDHEN, CDR2 SYDVKM. V lost 6 bases to trimming and J lost 5 bases; unmatched junction nucleotides: 6.

To note about this clonotype: A much larger clone differs by one base, so this may be a read error. The rearrangement uses TRBV28 and TRBJ2-7; 9 nucleotides match TRBD1. In germline, CDR1 is MDHEN, CDR2 SYDVKM. V gave up 2 bases and J gave up 2 bases; unmatched junction bases: 7. The CDR3 contains 16 residues. The CDR3 here is CASSLGPGQGTYEQYF. CDR3 DNA: TGTGCCAGCAGTTTAGGCCCCGGACAGGGGACCTACGAGCAGTACTTC. Variable domain in full (rest from reference TRBV28 and TRBJ2-7): DVKVTQSSRYLVKRTGEKVFLECVQDMDHENMFWYRQDPGLGLRLIYFSYDVKMKEKGDIPEGYSVSREKKERFSLILESASTNQTSMYLCASSLGPGQGTYEQYFGPGTRLTVT.

Many counts were recorded for this clonotype. The chain has TRBV5-1 and TRBJ2-1, with a weak D call TRBD2 (6 bases). The ends were cut back, 5 bases at V and 12 bases at J, with 30 bases in the middle. The CDR3 runs 17 residues. Germline loops: CDR1 SGHRS, CDR2 YFSETQ. CDR3: CASSYRLPGTGNWVQFF. CDR3 nucleotides: TGCGCCAGCAGTTATCGACTCCCCGGGACTGGGAACTGGGTGCAGTTCTTC.

The table lists this clonotype with a few counts. The rearrangement links TRBV15 to TRBJ2-1; no clear D. V was trimmed by 4 bases and J by 4 bases, leaving 20 bases between them. CDR1 is LNHNV and CDR2 is YYDKDF in the germline V gene (reference sequence). The CDR3 loop spans 17 amino acids. The CDR3 loop is CATSNGPQARVYNEQFF. In DNA form, the CDR3 reads TGTGCCACCAGCAACGGACCCCAGGCACGAGTTTACAATGAGCAGTTCTTC.

This clonotype was seen a handful of times. The gene calls are TRBV29-1 and TRBJ2-5; D may match TRBD1 or TRBD2 (5 bases each). The CDR3 has 12 amino acids. V shed 0 bases and J shed 5 bases, with 7 bases lying between them. In germline, CDR1 is SQVTM, CDR2 ANQGSEA. CDR3 residues: CSVEEGVETQYF. CDR3 in DNA: TGCAGCGTTGAAGAGGGGGTGGAGACCCAGTACTTC.

This clonotype was found many times. The J gene is TRBJ2-2, the V gene TRBV6-4; possible D gene TRBD1, 5 bases. The CDR3 extends over 12 amino acids. Trimming cost V 6 bases and J 7 bases, with 9 bases left between them. From germline, CDR1 is MRHNA and CDR2 SNTAGT. CDR3 in DNA: TGTGCCAGCAGACAGGCCGACGGGGAGCTGTTTTTT. It yields the protein CASRQADGELFF.